The clone carrying this T cell receptor beta chain was observed a few times. What it binds is not known. The entry originates in a study of T cells after yellow fever vaccination. The V end lost 8 bases, the J end lost 4 bases, and 17 bases lay between the germline ends. Germline CDR1 is SNHLY and CDR2 is FYNNEI. The CDR3 consists of 15 residues. They built TCR cDNA with 5'RACE template switching, a step that put in a universal primer site and UMIs. TCRdb passed the 5' RACE reads through MiXCR, listing each CDR3 protein once. The sample holds about 630,000 distinct CDR3 sequences, around 12% seen once. Notes on the study in general: Few clonotypes appeared in both CD4 and CD8 compartments. Abundant clonotypes from the bulk population could contaminate FACS-sorted repertoires. The secondary T-cell response peaked on day 5, not day 15, but was weaker.

Here the sequenced sample was PBMCs, taken on the day of the yellow fever booster vaccination. This receptor was obtained from a man aged 25 to 40 who received the YFV17D yellow fever vaccine. The gene calls are TRBV2 and TRBJ2-2; D call uncertain. In nucleotides, the CDR3 is TGTGCCAGCCAACCGAGCCAGCTAACCACCGGGGAGCTGTTTTTT. It translates to CASQPSQLTTGELFF.